Shown below are 8 T cell receptor beta chains from a single sample sequenced in a study of blood T cell repertoires in COVID-19. Assay: immunoSEQ multiplex PCR; the TCRdb copy retains only in-frame clones and omits some. The profile covers over 250,000 clones, with roughly 87% appearing a single time and approximately 12% taken by the ten largest. The sequenced material came from peripheral blood. Receptors were obtained from a human donor in a cohort sampled during active COVID-19.

The V call is TRBV7-2, the J call TRBJ2-7; tentatively, D is TRBD2 (5 bases). The CDR3 has 13 amino acids. The germline gives CDR1 SGHTA, CDR2 FQGNSA. V lost 3 bases to trimming and J lost 3 bases, with 9 bases between them. The CDR3, as DNA: TGTGCCAGCAGCTTCGAGGACTTCTACGAGCAGTACTTC. It specifies CASSFEDFYEQYF.

The rearrangement links TRBV7-2 to TRBJ1-5; weak D call: TRBD1 (5 bases). This CDR3 has 15 residues. In germline, CDR1 is SGHTA, CDR2 FQGNSA. Trimming took 1 base from V and 0 from J, leaving 7 bases between them. The CDR3 is CASSLGGHSNQPQHF. As DNA, the CDR3 is TGTGCCAGCAGCTTAGGGGGCCATAGCAATCAGCCCCAGCATTTT.

The rearrangement joins TRBV2 to TRBJ1-1; D gene unclear. Deletions cut 4 bases from V and 3 bases from J, with 12 bases between. The CDR3 length is 14 residues. CDR1 is SNHLY, CDR2 FYNNEI, per germline. Written as DNA, the CDR3 is TGTGCCAGCAGTGCCGCGGGTGCGGACACTGAAGCTTTCTTT. Translation gives CASSAAGADTEAFF.

This clone occurred a few times. The chain uses TRBV7-2 and TRBJ1-5, with TRBD1 identical over 7 bases. CDR3 length equals 14 residues. Germline V gene lookup returns CDR1 SGHTA and CDR2 FQGNSA. The ends lost 4 bases at V and 7 bases at J; junction bases unmatched: 7. The CDR3 DNA is TGTGCCAGCAGCTCTGACAGGGCAAGCCAGCCCCAGCATTTT. Translation: CASSSDRASQPQHF.

This chain connects TRBV29-1 to TRBJ1-2; D remains unclear. This CDR3 contains 12 residues. Trimming removed 8 bases from V and 4 bases from J, with 14 bases in between. Germline CDR1 SQVTM, CDR2 ANQGSEA. The CDR3 sequence: CSIERGSYGYTF. The CDR3 nucleotides are TGCAGCATCGAAAGAGGTTCCTATGGCTACACCTTC.

The chain is built from TRBV6-2 or TRBV6-3 and TRBJ2-7; weak D call: TRBD1 (6 bases). The V gene's germline CDR1 is MNHEY and CDR2 SVGEGT. This CDR3 contains 12 residues. With 5 bases removed from V and 3 bases from J, the gap between germline ends came to 8 bases. Here the CDR3 reads CASSTGYYEQYF. In DNA form, the CDR3 reads TGTGCCAGCAGTACAGGGTACTACGAGCAGTACTTC.

The chain joins TRBV20-1 to TRBJ1-2, with 7 nucleotides matching TRBD1. CDR1 is DFQATT, CDR2 SNEGSKA, per germline (reference sequence). V lost 3 bases to trimming and J lost 9 bases; unmatched junction nucleotides: 10. This CDR3 contains 13 residues. The CDR3 DNA follows: TGCAGTGCTAGTCCGACAGGGCCCGAAAGCTACACCTTC. It specifies CSASPTGPESYTF.

The chain joins TRBV24-1 to TRBJ1-2; D possibly corresponds to TRBD1 (6 bases). Germline V gene data show CDR1 as KGHDR and CDR2 as SFDVKD. CDR3 size: 13 residues. V was pared by 2 bases and J by 9 bases, with 12 bases between. CDR3 DNA: TGTGCCACCAGTGATTCCGGCAGGGGCCGCTACACCTTC. Protein sequence: CATSDSGRGRYTF.